A selection of T cell receptor beta chains follows, all from one sample in a study of T cells in Graves' hyperthyroidism and ophthalmopathy. Each CDR3 protein gets one entry after TCRdb re-called the multiplex PCR reads with MiXCR. The table records some 700,000 distinct CDR3 sequences, approximately 15% of them present only once. Sequenced sample: blood. These receptors were taken from a man aged 50-60 years with Graves' hyperthyroidism. The CDR3 runs from the conserved cysteine through the conserved F or W. The D gene is left open where the match is weak. The listing skips clone size in some rows; elsewhere it reads once, few, many or a size class.

v_gene	abundance	d_gene	j_gene	CDR3nt	CDR3aa
TRBV27	many	TRBD1	TRBJ1-2	TGTGCCAGCAGTACGACAGGGCGCTATGGCTACACCTTC	CASSTTGRYGYTF
TRBV5-1	NA	TRBD1	TRBJ1-1	TGCGCCAGCTCGGACAGGGGCGTCGAAGCTTTCTTT	CASSDRGVEAFF
TRBV14	few	NA	TRBJ2-7	TGTGCCAGCAGCCTTTCTTGGCGGGCCACGTTTAAGTACGAGCAGTACTTC	CASSLSWRATFKYEQYF
TRBV6-1	many	NA	TRBJ1-4	TGTGCCAGCAGATTACGAATGGGCAGGGATAATGAAAAACTGTTTTTT	CASRLRMGRDNEKLFF
TRBV7-9	NA	NA	TRBJ2-5	TGTGCCAGCAGCTTAGGTCGTGTTAACCAAGAGACCCAGTACTTC	CASSLGRVNQETQYF
TRBV29-1	many	TRBD1	TRBJ2-3	TGCAGCGTTACTCGACAGGGGTCAGATACGCAGTATTTT	CSVTRQGSDTQYF
TRBV7-2	many	NA	TRBJ2-3	TGTGCCAGCAGCTTCCGCGCAGGGGCAGCAGATACGCAGTATTTT	CASSFRAGAADTQYF
TRBV30	NA	TRBD1	TRBJ1-5	TGTGCCTGGAGTGTACGGACAGGGGGGAACAGTCAGCCCCAGCATTTT	CAWSVRTGGNSQPQHF
TRBV2	many	NA	TRBJ2-5	TGTGCCAGCACCCACAGGAGCCAAGAGACCCAGTACTTC	CASTHRSQETQYF
TRBV7-6	NA	NA	TRBJ2-7	TGTGCCAGCAGCGTAGGGACTTACCGAGAGCAGTACTTC	CASSVGTYREQYF
TRBV28	few	NA	TRBJ1-1	TGTGCCAGCAGTCCAGGGACACGGGGGAATGAAGCTTTCTTT	CASSPGTRGNEAFF
TRBV6-6	few	NA	TRBJ2-5	TGTGCCAGCAGTTACTCGAGCAGGGACAAGACCCAGTACTTC	CASSYSSRDKTQYF
TRBV2	many	TRBD1	TRBJ1-2	TGTGCCAGCAGATCGCTTTCCGGGACAGGGGGCGATGGCTACACCTTC	CASRSLSGTGGDGYTF
TRBV7-2	many	TRBD2	TRBJ2-3	TGTGCCAGCAGCTTAGCGCGGCTAGCGGACACAGATACGCAGTATTTT	CASSLARLADTDTQYF
TRBV24-1	many	NA	TRBJ2-1	TGTGCCACCAGTTCCCCACTAGAAATGCAGTTCTTC	CATSSPLEMQFF
TRBV4-1	few	TRBD2	TRBJ2-7	TGCGCCAGCAGCCAAGATCAGGCTAGCGGATCCTACGAGCAGTACTTC	CASSQDQASGSYEQYF